The rows below give T cell receptor beta chains drawn from one sample of a study of CD8+ T cells in alopecia areata. Libraries were prepared by immunoSEQ multiplex PCR; TCRdb keeps only in-frame clonotypes and omits some of them. The sample holds about 97,000 clones, approximately 63% seen once. The input for sequencing was CD8+ T cells sorted from blood, taken at roughly week 58, from a patient treated with tofacitinib. Source of these receptors: a human donor with alopecia areata. The CDR3 runs from the conserved cysteine through the conserved F or W. Fields, in order: D gene, CDR3 length, V gene, clone size, J gene, CDR3 protein, CDR3 DNA. A D gene is named only where the DNA matches it firmly. Only part of the rows carry a size: once, few, many, or a class if the clone is expanded.

D: NA; length: 14; V: TRBV7-8; size: NA; J: TRBJ2-7; CDR3: CASSLGVGAYEQYF; DNA: TGTGCCAGCAGCTTAGGGGTCGGGGCCTACGAGCAGTACTTC
D: NA; length: 15; V: TRBV29-1; size: NA; J: TRBJ1-5; CDR3: CSVEDEHWSNQPQHF; DNA: TGCAGCGTTGAAGATGAGCATTGGAGCAATCAGCCCCAGCATTTT
D: NA; length: 15; V: TRBV5-1; size: NA; J: TRBJ2-3; CDR3: CASSFHGLRTDTQYF; DNA: TGCGCCAGCAGCTTCCACGGGTTGAGAACAGATACGCAGTATTTT
D: TRBD2; length: 15; V: TRBV30; size: NA; J: TRBJ2-1; CDR3: CASTGLAGGDNEQFF; DNA: TGTGCCTCGACAGGACTAGCGGGGGGCGACAATGAGCAGTTCTTC
D: NA; length: 14; V: TRBV29-1; size: few; J: TRBJ2-2; CDR3: CSVEDMKNTGELFF; DNA: TGCAGCGTTGAAGATATGAAGAACACCGGGGAGCTGTTTTTT
D: TRBD2; length: 19; V: TRBV7-6; size: NA; J: TRBJ2-1; CDR3: CASSPTFPKAGVSYNEQFF; DNA: TGTGCCAGCAGCCCCACATTTCCAAAAGCGGGGGTCTCCTACAATGAGCAGTTCTTC
D: NA; length: 12; V: TRBV6-5; size: NA; J: TRBJ1-2; CDR3: CASTPGRDGYTF; DNA: TGTGCCAGCACCCCGGGGAGGGATGGCTACACCTTC
D: TRBD2; length: 14; V: TRBV9; size: NA; J: TRBJ2-1; CDR3: CASSVTSGGNEQFF; DNA: TGTGCCAGCAGCGTGACTAGCGGCGGTAATGAGCAGTTCTTC
D: TRBD1; length: 17; V: TRBV7-8; size: NA; J: TRBJ1-5; CDR3: CASSGSRDRYMGEPQHF; DNA: TGTGCCAGCAGCGGGTCCCGGGACAGATACATGGGTGAGCCCCAGCATTTT
D: NA; length: 14; V: TRBV7-9; size: few; J: TRBJ2-7; CDR3: CASSLGRPRGEQYF; DNA: TGTGCCAGCAGCTTAGGAAGGCCCCGGGGCGAGCAGTACTTC
D: NA; length: 13; V: TRBV2; size: NA; J: TRBJ2-5; CDR3: CASTGTGEETQYF; DNA: TGTGCCAGCACTGGTACAGGAGAAGAGACCCAGTACTTC
D: NA; length: 13; V: TRBV30; size: NA; J: TRBJ2-3; CDR3: CAGLGGRGDTQYF; DNA: TGTGCCGGCCTGGGGGGGCGCGGAGATACGCAGTATTTT
D: NA; length: 14; V: TRBV14; size: few; J: TRBJ2-1; CDR3: CASSQVSSYNEQFF; DNA: TGTGCCAGCAGCCAGGTGTCGTCCTACAATGAGCAGTTCTTC
D: TRBD1; length: 14; V: TRBV30; size: NA; J: TRBJ1-1; CDR3: CAWILRGRRTEAFF; DNA: TGTGCCTGGATCCTCAGGGGGCGGAGGACTGAAGCTTTCTTT
D: NA; length: 16; V: TRBV5-6; size: once; J: TRBJ1-6; CDR3: CASSLGTGRVASPLHF; DNA: TGTGCCAGCAGCCTAGGAACGGGTCGTGTAGCTTCACCCCTCCACTTT
D: NA; length: 14; V: TRBV7-2; size: once; J: TRBJ2-1; CDR3: CASSPPDGSNEQFF; DNA: TGTGCCAGCAGCCCGCCAGATGGATCCAATGAGCAGTTCTTC
D: NA; length: 13; V: TRBV7-9; size: NA; J: TRBJ1-5; CDR3: CASTSDSNQPQHF; DNA: TGTGCCAGCACTAGCGATAGCAATCAGCCCCAGCATTTT
D: NA; length: 17; V: TRBV14; size: NA; J: TRBJ2-7; CDR3: CASSQVPTWRGDYEQYF; DNA: TGTGCCAGCAGCCAAGTCCCGACGTGGCGTGGAGACTACGAGCAGTACTTC